This entry lists 8 T cell receptor beta chains sequenced from one sample in a study of T cell responses to AZD1222 COVID-19 vaccine. Sequencing used immunoSEQ multiplex PCR; TCRdb keeps in-frame clones, though not all of them. Among some 130,000 clones, 84% were seen once, and the ten largest hold over 4%. Sequencing used peripheral blood, obtained on day 0 of AZD1222 vaccination. Source of these receptors: an adult in good health.

The chain uses TRBV28 and TRBJ1-1; D possibly corresponds to TRBD1 (5 bases). The CDR3 length is 13 residues. Trimming pared 6 bases from V and 1 base from J, leaving 9 bases between. CDR1 is MDHEN, CDR2 SYDVKM, per germline. CDR3 residues: CASRRTGNTEAFF. The CDR3 DNA is TGTGCCAGCAGGAGAACAGGGAACACTGAAGCTTTCTTT.

The V call is TRBV5-4, the J call TRBJ1-6; D perhaps matches TRBD1 (5 bases). The germline CDR1 and CDR2 sequences are SGHNT and YYREEE (reference sequence). The CDR3 is made up of 17 amino acids. V was shortened by 4 bases and J by 7 bases, with 21 bases between the two germline ends. The DNA for the CDR3 is TGTGCCAGCAGCCCGCCCGGAGGTGGAGGGACCAATTCACCCCTCCACTTT. It is translated as CASSPPGGGGTNSPLHF.

The rearrangement joins TRBV3-1 (or the pseudogene TRBV3-2) to TRBJ1-5; D remains ambiguous. The CDR3 covers 15 residues. CDR1 is LGHDT and CDR2 is YNNKEL in the germline V gene (reference sequence). V was clipped by 0 bases and J by 6 bases, with 12 bases between them. CDR3: CASSQDIHPRQPQHF. The DNA of the CDR3 is TGTGCCAGCAGCCAAGATATCCATCCCCGTCAGCCCCAGCATTTT.

The rearrangement joins TRBV5-1 to TRBJ1-3; 7 nucleotides align to TRBD1. Germline V lookup: CDR1 SGHRS, CDR2 YFSETQ. With V trimmed by 4 bases and J by 3 bases, 4 bases remained unmatched. The CDR3 loop spans 14 amino acids. For the CDR3, the DNA is TGCGCCAGCAGCCGGGACAGCAATGGAAACACCATATATTTT. Residues: CASSRDSNGNTIYF. The variable domain in full, completed from reference TRBV5-1 and TRBJ1-3, reads KAGVTQTPRYLIKTRGQQVTLSCSPISGHRSVSWYQQTPGQGLQFLFEYFSETQRNKGNFPGRFSGRQFSNSRSEMNVSTLELGDSALYLCASSRDSNGNTIYFGEGSWLTVV.

This chain uses TRBV2 with TRBJ2-7, with TRBD1 matching 7 bases. Per germline, CDR1 SNHLY and CDR2 FYNNEI. The CDR3 has 14 residues. The ends lost 4 bases at V and 6 bases at J; junction bases unmatched: 9. The CDR3 spells CASSGGTAFSEQYF. In DNA, the CDR3 is TGTGCCAGCAGTGGAGGGACAGCTTTCTCCGAGCAGTACTTC.

V gene TRBV9 combines with J gene TRBJ2-7; no reliable D call. The CDR3 extends over 17 amino acids. V shed 2 bases and J shed 6 bases, with 24 bases lying between them. CDR1 is SGDLS, CDR2 YYNGEE, per germline. The CDR3 loop reads CASSVGLLRTERPEQYF. In DNA form, the CDR3 reads TGTGCCAGCAGCGTTGGCCTACTTAGGACCGAGAGACCCGAGCAGTACTTC. The complete variable domain, with remaining parts taken from reference TRBV9 and TRBJ2-7, reads DSGVTQTPKHLITATGQRVTLRCSPRSGDLSVYWYQQSLDQGLQFLIQYYNGEERAKGNILERFSAQQFPDLHSELNLSSLELGDSALYFCASSVGLLRTERPEQYFGPGTRLTVT.

The chain employs TRBV14 and TRBJ1-2; tentative D call: TRBD1 (6 bases). Trimming left V 4 bases short and J 2 bases short, with 8 bases between. CDR1 is SGHDN, CDR2 FVKESK, per germline. The CDR3 consists of 13 residues. CDR3 residues: CASSPQGNYGYTF. The CDR3 DNA sequence: TGTGCCAGCAGCCCGCAGGGGAACTATGGCTACACCTTC.

V is TRBV12-3 or TRBV12-4 and J is TRBJ2-2; D is uncertain. Trimming took 7 bases from V and 3 from J, leaving 9 bases between them. There are 13 residues in the CDR3. CDR3 DNA: TGTGCCAGCAATCGGCAGGACACCGGGGAGCTGTTTTTT. Its protein product is CASNRQDTGELFF.